This passage covers 27 T cell receptor beta chains from one sample sequenced in a study of spatial heterogeneity in lung cancer. TCRdb re-called the 5' RACE reads through MiXCR, storing one row per CDR3 protein. The sample yields 2,500 to 3,000 distinct CDR3 sequences, approximately 3% seen once. Described time point: sample taken at primary tumor resection. The input for sequencing was normal lung tissue next to the tumor, taken at surgery. Receptors were obtained from a male donor with early-stage non-small cell lung cancer.

This clonotype is termed medium-sized (0.01 to 0.1%). The chain links TRBV6-5 to TRBJ2-2; TRBD1 agrees at 7 bases. The V gene end was trimmed by 8 bases and the J gene end by 1 base; junction bases not matched to a gene: 4. Germline V gene sequence: CDR1 MNHEY, CDR2 SVGAGI. The CDR3 contains 14 residues. Here the CDR3 reads CASRRGMNTGELFF. The CDR3 DNA reads TGTGCCAGCCGCAGGGGGATGAACACCGGGGAGCTGTTTTTT.

This clonotype was seen ten or more times. This rearrangement joins TRBV11-3 to TRBJ2-6, with 7 bases that match TRBD1. The CDR3 length is 20 residues. Germline CDR1 SGHNT, CDR2 YENEEA. V was clipped by 5 bases and J by 0 bases; unmatched bases: 16. CDR3 sequence reads: CASSPSSTFRQGSGANVLTF. For the CDR3, the DNA is TGTGCCAGCAGCCCCAGCTCCACCTTTCGACAGGGCTCTGGGGCCAACGTCCTGACTTTC.

This clonotype was observed at least ten times. The rearrangement links TRBV6-2 or TRBV6-3 to TRBJ1-1, with TRBD1 as a possible D gene (5 bases). Deletions cut 5 bases from V and 6 bases from J, with 7 bases between. The CDR3 is made up of 11 amino acids. Germline V gene lookup returns CDR1 MNHEY and CDR2 SVGEGT. The CDR3 spells CASSQGAEAFF. As DNA, the CDR3 is TGTGCCAGCAGTCAAGGGGCTGAAGCTTTCTTT.

This clonotype ranks as medium-sized. The V gene is TRBV10-3, the J gene TRBJ2-1; weak D call: TRBD1 (6 bases). V shed 6 bases and J shed 8 bases, with 14 bases lying between them. The V gene's germline CDR1 is ENHRY and CDR2 SYGVKD. This CDR3 region has 13 residues. For the CDR3, the DNA is TGTGCCATCAGGGGACACCCCGACGATGAGCAGTTCTTC. Protein product: CAIRGHPDDEQFF.

In its sample, this clonotype is medium-sized (0.01 to 0.1%). The rearrangement uses TRBV2 and TRBJ2-7, with TRBD1 matching 10 bases. The V segment lost 4 bases and the J segment 9 bases; nucleotides outside the gene matches: 12. Looked up from germline, CDR1 is SNHLY and CDR2 is FYNNEI. The CDR3 runs 15 residues. The CDR3 DNA sequence: TGTGCCAGCAGTGGCCGGGAGACAGGGGGCGCAGGGCAGTACTTC. Translated: CASSGRETGGAGQYF. Full variable domain (missing parts from reference TRBV2 and TRBJ2-7): EPEVTQTPSHQVTQMGQEVILRCVPISNHLYFYWYRQILGQKVEFLVSFYNNEISEKSEIFDDQFSVERPDGSNFTLKIRSTKLEDSAMYFCASSGRETGGAGQYFGPGTRLTVT.

This clonotype was seen repeatedly, ten times or more. The rearrangement joins TRBV9 to TRBJ2-1, with TRBD2 matching 7 bases. The ends lost 4 bases at V and 7 bases at J; junction bases unmatched: 11. Germline CDR1 reads SGDLS; CDR2 reads YYNGEE. The CDR3 runs 15 residues. The CDR3 DNA reads TGTGCCAGCAGCCGGGGCGGGAGTTCAACTAATGAGCAGTTCTTC. It yields the protein CASSRGGSSTNEQFF.

Relative to its sample, this clonotype is medium-sized. J is TRBJ2-7 and V is TRBV12-3 or TRBV12-4; possible D gene TRBD1, 5 bases. CDR3 length equals 15 residues. Trimming removed 3 bases from V and 4 bases from J, with 16 bases in between. CDR3 bases: TGTGCCAGCAGTTTTCGCTCCATGACAGAGTACGAGCAGTACTTC. It translates to CASSFRSMTEYEQYF.

Relative to its sample, this clonotype is medium-sized. The chain is built from TRBV7-9 and TRBJ2-7; no clear D. Germline CDR1 is SEHNR and CDR2 is FQNEAQ (reference sequence). Trimming took 5 bases from V and 6 from J, leaving 14 bases between them. The CDR3 contains 13 residues. The CDR3 coding sequence is TGTGCCAGCAGCCAAGAGCCCACTTCCGAGCAGTACTTC. It specifies CASSQEPTSEQYF.

This clonotype was seen many times. The CDR3 reads CASRNLAGDSYNEQFF. The CDR3 DNA follows: TGTGCCAGCAGGAATTTAGCGGGGGACTCCTACAATGAGCAGTTCTTC. The chain links TRBV6-5 to TRBJ2-1; 9 bases agree with TRBD2. The CDR3 sequence is 16 residues long. J lost 0 bases, V lost 6 bases, and 6 bases had no gene match. Germline V gene lookup returns CDR1 MNHEY and CDR2 SVGAGI.

This clonotype was recorded many times. V gene TRBV7-3 combines with J gene TRBJ2-1; D tentatively fits TRBD1 or TRBD2 (5 bases each). V dropped 2 bases and J dropped 8 bases, with 19 bases sitting between them. This CDR3 spans 16 amino acids. Germline loops: CDR1 SGHTA, CDR2 FQGTGA. The CDR3 region has the DNA TGTGCCAGCAGCTTAGGATTGGGGACCCAAGGGGATGAGCAGTTCTTC. Translating it yields CASSLGLGTQGDEQFF.

Within the sample, this clonotype is medium-sized (0.01 to 0.1%). V usage is TRBV20-1 and J usage is TRBJ2-7; 10 nucleotides agree with TRBD2. This CDR3 contains 15 residues. Looked up from germline, CDR1 is DFQATT and CDR2 is SNEGSKA (reference sequence). The V gene end was trimmed by 6 bases and the J gene end by 2 bases; junction bases not matched to a gene: 10. Here the CDR3 DNA reads TGCAGTGCGAATCCTCGGACTAGCGGTACCTACGAGCAGTACTTC. Its translation is CSANPRTSGTYEQYF.

Judged by abundance, this clonotype is large (0.1 to 1%). CDR3: CASSVRTGQGELFF. Written as DNA, the CDR3 is TGTGCCAGCAGCGTTAGGACAGGTCAAGGGGAGCTGTTTTTT. The chain combines TRBV9 with TRBJ2-2; 7 bases are a match to TRBD1. The V gene end was trimmed by 2 bases and the J gene end by 8 bases; junction bases not matched to a gene: 6. CDR1 SGDLS and CDR2 YYNGEE come from the germline V gene. The CDR3 is made up of 14 amino acids.

This clonotype has a count of ten or more. This rearrangement joins TRBV27 to TRBJ2-3, with 8 nucleotides matching TRBD2. The CDR3 contains 16 residues. CDR1 is MNHEY, CDR2 SMNVEV, per germline (reference sequence). The ends lost 4 bases at V and 7 bases at J; junction bases unmatched: 13. Here the CDR3 reads CASSWDVAGGGNTQYF. The CDR3 nucleotides read TGTGCCAGCAGTTGGGATGTCGCGGGGGGCGGGAATACGCAGTATTTT.

This clonotype occurred a few times. The chain carries TRBV4-1 and TRBJ2-2; 11 bases fit TRBD2. CDR3 length equals 16 residues. After removal of 4 bases from V and 5 bases from J, the junction contained 6 bases not matched to a gene. Germline values: CDR1 MGHRA, CDR2 YSYEKL. The CDR3 DNA follows: TGCGCCAGCAGCCCCCTAGCGGGAGGCGGGACCGGGGAGCTGTTTTTT. Translated, it gives CASSPLAGGGTGELFF.

This clonotype was picked up many times. V usage is TRBV30 and J usage is TRBJ1-1; D gene uncertain. The length of the CDR3 is 18 residues. Germline-derived CDR1 and CDR2 are GTSNPN and SVGIG (reference sequence). Trimming shortened V by 0 bases and J by 0 bases, and 20 bases separated the two germline ends. Here the CDR3 reads CAWSVQWPTRALNTEAFF. The CDR3 DNA reads as TGTGCCTGGAGTGTACAATGGCCAACTAGGGCTTTGAACACTGAAGCTTTCTTT.

By sample share, this clonotype is medium-sized. The chain combines TRBV2 with TRBJ2-7, with D uncertain. The germline CDR1 and CDR2 sequences are SNHLY and FYNNEI. CDR3 length equals 10 residues. Trimming shortened V by 7 bases and J by 6 bases, and 7 bases separated the two germline ends. CDR3 protein: CASTSLEQYF. Here the CDR3 DNA reads TGTGCCAGCACCTCACTCGAGCAGTACTTC. Combining the CDR3 with reference TRBV2 and TRBJ2-7 gives the whole variable domain EPEVTQTPSHQVTQMGQEVILRCVPISNHLYFYWYRQILGQKVEFLVSFYNNEISEKSEIFDDQFSVERPDGSNFTLKIRSTKLEDSAMYFCASTSLEQYFGPGTRLTVT.

This clonotype has a count of ten or more. The genes are TRBV12-3 or TRBV12-4 and TRBJ2-1; no clear D gene. This CDR3 is built from 14 residues. V lost 6 bases and J lost 3, with 12 bases in between. As DNA, the CDR3 is TGTGCCAGCAGCCCAACGGCGGTCTACAATGAGCAGTTCTTC. Residues: CASSPTAVYNEQFF.

This clonotype occurred many times. J is TRBJ2-2 and V is TRBV27, with D perhaps matching TRBD1 or TRBD2 (6 bases each). This CDR3 is 16 amino acids long. V gave up 7 bases and J gave up 0 bases, with 15 bases separating them. CDR1 is MNHEY, CDR2 SMNVEV, per germline (reference sequence). The DNA of the CDR3 is TGTGCCAGCACCGAACAGGGACTTGCGAACACCGGGGAGCTGTTTTTT. Translating it yields CASTEQGLANTGELFF.

This clonotype was counted at least ten times. DNA for the CDR3: TGTGCCAGCAGCTTAGAAGAACCAAAACGCAAGTATTTT. It codes for CASSLEEPKRKYF. This sequence joins TRBV7-2 and TRBJ2-3; D is uncertain. Germline V gene data show CDR1 as SGHTA and CDR2 as FQGNSA. The CDR3 covers 13 residues. Trimming left V 1 base short and J 13 bases short, with 15 bases between.

V gene TRBV5-4 combines with J gene TRBJ2-3; tentative D call: TRBD1 (6 bases). This CDR3 is 17 amino acids long. Deletions cut 0 bases from V and 1 base from J, with 15 bases between. Germline CDR1 is SGHNT and CDR2 is YYREEE (reference sequence). The CDR3 region has the DNA TGTGCCAGCAGCTTGGGGCTAGGGGGTCTGGGCACAGATACGCAGTATTTT. Residues: CASSLGLGGLGTDTQYF.

By sample fraction, this clonotype is medium-sized. The chain links TRBV13 to TRBJ2-3, with TRBD2 identical over 11 bases. Germline V gene data show CDR1 as PRHDT and CDR2 as FYEKMQ (reference sequence). The CDR3 spans 15 residues. The ends lost 5 bases at V and 6 bases at J; junction bases unmatched: 7. The CDR3 coding sequence is TGTGCCAGCAGCCCCCTGACTAGCGGGGCTGATACGCAGTATTTT. It codes for CASSPLTSGADTQYF.

This clonotype has ten or more counts. The chain is built from TRBV5-1 and TRBJ2-3; D is unclear. From germline, CDR1 is SGHRS and CDR2 YFSETQ. Trimming took off 4 bases at V and 1 base at J, with 7 bases between the two ends. The CDR3 runs 13 residues. CDR3 DNA sequence: TGCGCCAGCAGCCCTGGACGCACAGATACGCAGTATTTT. Amino acids: CASSPGRTDTQYF. Full variable domain (missing parts from reference TRBV5-1 and TRBJ2-3): KAGVTQTPRYLIKTRGQQVTLSCSPISGHRSVSWYQQTPGQGLQFLFEYFSETQRNKGNFPGRFSGRQFSNSRSEMNVSTLELGDSALYLCASSPGRTDTQYFGPGTRLTVL.

This clonotype was seen more than once but under ten times. The chain is built from TRBV7-3 and TRBJ2-3, with a weak D call TRBD1 (6 bases). The CDR3 runs to 17 residues. In germline, CDR1 is SGHTA, CDR2 FQGTGA. With 2 bases removed from V and 3 bases from J, the gap between germline ends came to 18 bases. In DNA form, the CDR3 reads TGTGCCAGCAGCTTACGCACAGGGAGAGGTTATACAGATACGCAGTATTTT. This encodes CASSLRTGRGYTDTQYF.

This clonotype counts as medium-sized. V gene TRBV29-1 combines with J gene TRBJ2-1; maybe TRBD1 (6 bases). The CDR3 runs to 12 residues. Per germline, CDR1 SQVTM and CDR2 ANQGSEA. Trimming pared 6 bases from V and 7 bases from J, leaving 13 bases between. This CDR3 reads CSVLPQGNEQFF. In nucleotides, the CDR3 is TGCAGCGTCCTTCCCCAGGGGAATGAGCAGTTCTTC.

This clonotype has ten or more counts. The chain uses TRBV6-1 and TRBJ2-2, with a weak D call TRBD1 (5 bases). CDR3 length: 15 residues. Deletions cut 2 bases from V and 2 bases from J, with 9 bases between. Germline-derived CDR1 and CDR2 are MNHNS and SASEGT. The CDR3 DNA sequence: TGTGCCAGCAGTGAAAGGCAGGGAAACACCGGGGAGCTGTTTTTT. It encodes CASSERQGNTGELFF.

Within the sample, this clonotype is medium-sized. The V gene is TRBV20-1, the J gene TRBJ1-6; tentatively, D is TRBD1 (5 bases). Germline V CDR1 and CDR2: DFQATT, SNEGSKA (reference sequence). This CDR3 is built from 16 residues. With 6 bases removed from V and 9 bases from J, the gap between germline ends came to 24 bases. CDR3 coding DNA: TGCAGTGCCCAAGAGGTCCAACACGGGGCCACTTCACCCCTCCACTTT. Protein product: CSAQEVQHGATSPLHF.

V and J are TRBV5-6 and TRBJ1-4, with D hard to call. Trimming shortened V by 2 bases and J by 6 bases, and 14 bases separated the two germline ends. This CDR3 comprises 15 residues. Germline CDR1 is SGHDT and CDR2 is YYEEEE. The CDR3 nucleotides are TGTGCCAGCAGCTTTTATGAGGGAGCGGATGAAAAACTGTTTTTT. This codes for CASSFYEGADEKLFF.